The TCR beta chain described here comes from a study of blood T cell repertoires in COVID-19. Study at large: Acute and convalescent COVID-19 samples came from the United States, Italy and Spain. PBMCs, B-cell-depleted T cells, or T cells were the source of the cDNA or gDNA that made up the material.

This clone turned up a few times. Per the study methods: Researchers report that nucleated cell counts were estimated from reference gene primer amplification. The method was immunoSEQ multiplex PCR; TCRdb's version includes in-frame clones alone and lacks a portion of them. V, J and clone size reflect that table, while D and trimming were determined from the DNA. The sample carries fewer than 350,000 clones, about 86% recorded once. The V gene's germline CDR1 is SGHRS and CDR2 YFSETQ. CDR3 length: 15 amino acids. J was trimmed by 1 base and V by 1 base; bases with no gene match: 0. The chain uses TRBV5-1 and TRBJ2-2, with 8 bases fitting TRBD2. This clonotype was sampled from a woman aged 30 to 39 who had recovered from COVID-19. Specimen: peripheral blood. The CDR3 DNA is TGCGCCAGCAGCTTGAGCGGGGGGAACACCGGGGAGCTGTTTTTT. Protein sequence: CASSLSGGNTGELFF.